One and the same sample provided the 20 T cell receptor beta chains below, sequenced in a study of cytomegalovirus exposure and HLA in healthy donors. Amplification used 60 Vbeta primers and 13 Jbeta primers. The assay was immunoSEQ multiplex PCR, and TCRdb's table has in-frame clones only and misses some. Among about 130,000 clones listed, around 80% were seen once. The specimen was PBMCs. These receptors were taken from a man younger than 40 in good health and CMV-seronegative.

The rearrangement uses TRBV5-6 and TRBJ2-1; TRBD1 agrees at 7 bases. V shed 4 bases and J 0 bases; nucleotides not matched to a gene: 7. The CDR3 has 16 residues. CDR1 SGHDT and CDR2 YYEEEE come from the germline V gene. CDR3: CASSPIRQGSYNEQFF. CDR3 nucleotide sequence: TGTGCCAGCAGCCCAATCCGACAGGGCTCCTACAATGAGCAGTTCTTC.

The V call is TRBV4-3, the J call TRBJ2-5; D possibly corresponds to TRBD2 (6 bases). The DNA matches TRBJ2-7 better at its end, which makes the J call doubtful. The CDR3 extends over 14 amino acids. Germline V gene sequence: CDR1 LGHNA, CDR2 YSLEER. In DNA form, the CDR3 reads TGCGCCAGCAGCCCCTTTCGACTAGCCTACGAGCAGTACTTC. Its translation: CASSPFRLAYEQYF.

This chain joins TRBV27 and TRBJ2-5; possibly TRBD1 for D (5 bases). The CDR3 consists of 12 residues. Germline values: CDR1 MNHEY, CDR2 SMNVEV (reference sequence). V lost 6 bases, J lost 3 bases, and 8 bases lay in between. CDR3 protein: CASRGPEETQYF. CDR3 sequence (DNA): TGTGCCAGCAGGGGGCCCGAAGAGACCCAGTACTTC.

The chain employs TRBV29-1 and TRBJ1-5, with TRBD1 matching 9 bases. Germline assignment: CDR1 SQVTM and CDR2 ANQGSEA. The CDR3 extends over 14 amino acids. Trimming at V came to 6 bases and at J to 0 bases, leaving 3 bases not matched to a gene. CDR3 DNA sequence: TGCAGCGTGGGACAGGGAACTAGCAATCAGCCCCAGCATTTT. It yields the protein CSVGQGTSNQPQHF.

The chain joins TRBV7-2 to TRBJ2-1; maybe TRBD1 (5 bases). This CDR3 has 16 amino acids. V shed 5 bases and J shed 3 bases, with 17 bases lying between them. Germline V lookup: CDR1 SGHTA, CDR2 FQGNSA. CDR3 sequence: CASSPRGQQVYNEQFF. The CDR3 DNA reads as TGTGCCAGCAGCCCCCGTGGCCAACAGGTCTACAATGAGCAGTTCTTC.

The sample holds a few counts of this clone. This rearrangement joins TRBV5-8 to TRBJ2-1; D not resolved. V shed 6 bases and J shed 9 bases, with 16 bases lying between them. There are 13 residues in the CDR3. Germline CDR1 and CDR2: SGHTS and YDEGEE. CDR3 in amino acids: CASTLEVWSEQFF. Here the CDR3 DNA reads TGTGCCAGCACCTTAGAGGTATGGTCTGAGCAGTTCTTC.

The chain employs TRBV2 and TRBJ2-1; the D is unclear. Germline V gene lookup returns CDR1 SNHLY and CDR2 FYNNEI. The CDR3 length is 13 residues. V was shortened by 4 bases and J by 1 base, with 5 bases between the two germline ends. CDR3 in amino acids: CASSAGSYNEQFF. The CDR3 nucleotides read TGTGCCAGCAGTGCAGGTTCCTACAATGAGCAGTTCTTC.

V gene TRBV7-9 combines with J gene TRBJ2-1; D is perhaps TRBD2 (5 bases). V was shortened by 1 base and J by 0 bases, with 7 bases between the two germline ends. Germline CDR1 is SEHNR and CDR2 is FQNEAQ (reference sequence). The CDR3 covers 15 residues. In DNA, the CDR3 is TGTGCCAGCAGCTTAGTCGGAGGCTCCTACAATGAGCAGTTCTTC. Translating gives CASSLVGGSYNEQFF.

CDR3 bases: TGTGCCAGCAGCCGAGGAGCGGATCAGCCCCAGCATTTT. It yields the protein CASSRGADQPQHF. The V call is TRBV6-1, the J call TRBJ1-5; no reliable D call. Trimming removed 6 bases at V and 5 bases at J, with 11 bases between. Germline V gene data show CDR1 as MNHNS and CDR2 as SASEGT. The CDR3 has 13 residues.

CDR3 loop: CASTPRGQETQYF. The CDR3 DNA follows: TGTGCCAGCACTCCTCGGGGACAAGAGACCCAGTACTTC. The chain joins TRBV6-5 to TRBJ2-5, with D perhaps TRBD2 (5 bases). The CDR3 has 13 residues. CDR1 and CDR2 from the germline V gene are MNHEY and SVGAGI. V gave up 7 bases and J gave up 2 bases, with 11 bases separating them.

J is TRBJ2-7 and V is TRBV28, with D perhaps matching TRBD1 (5 bases). Germline V gene sequence: CDR1 MDHEN, CDR2 SYDVKM. The CDR3 has 14 residues. Between the trimmed V and J ends, which lost 2 bases and 5 bases, there was a span of 13 bases. The DNA for the CDR3 is TGTGCCAGCAGTTTACCAGACAGCATGGACGAGCAGTACTTC. This gives the protein CASSLPDSMDEQYF.

The chain recombines TRBV28 with TRBJ2-7, with 9 positions matching TRBD1. Germline values: CDR1 MDHEN, CDR2 SYDVKM. V dropped 5 bases and J dropped 4; count of bases not matched to a gene: 9. This CDR3 is built from 15 residues. The CDR3 DNA is TGTGCCAGCAGTAGGACAGGGGAGATGCGATACGAGCAGTACTTC. Translation gives CASSRTGEMRYEQYF.

CDR3 loop: CASREQGTDTQYF. The CDR3 DNA follows: TGCGCCAGCAGAGAACAGGGAACAGATACGCAGTATTTT. The chain has TRBV5-1 and TRBJ2-3; tentatively, D is TRBD1 (6 bases). This CDR3 has 13 residues. Germline CDR1 reads SGHRS; CDR2 reads YFSETQ. Trimming cost V 5 bases and J 3 bases, with 10 bases left between them.

The V and J genes are TRBV6-5 and TRBJ1-6; the D is unclear. Germline CDR1 reads MNHEY; CDR2 reads SVGAGI. The CDR3 length is 14 residues. V shed 2 bases and J shed 9 bases, with 11 bases lying between them. Written as DNA, the CDR3 is TGTGCCAGCAGTTACCAAGACGGCGGTTCACCCCTCCACTTT. This codes for CASSYQDGGSPLHF.

This clone was counted a single time. This chain uses TRBV6-1 with TRBJ2-7; D remains unclear. V gave up 6 bases and J gave up 6 bases, with 9 bases separating them. This CDR3 has 11 residues. Germline-derived CDR1 and CDR2 are MNHNS and SASEGT. CDR3 sequence (DNA): TGTGCCAGCAGCCTATTTTCCGAGCAGTACTTC. As protein: CASSLFSEQYF.

The rearrangement joins TRBV7-3 to TRBJ2-5; a possible D gene is TRBD1 (6 bases). Germline V gene data show CDR1 as SGHTA and CDR2 as FQGTGA. The CDR3 runs to 15 residues. V lost 5 bases to trimming and J lost 7 bases, with 20 bases between them. DNA for the CDR3: TGTGCCAGCAGCGCCCAGACAGGCTTTTGGGGGACCCAGTACTTC. Its translation is CASSAQTGFWGTQYF. The whole variable domain, filled in from reference TRBV7-3 and TRBJ2-5, reads GAGVSQTPSNKVTEKGKYVELRCDPISGHTALYWYRQSLGQGPEFLIYFQGTGAADDSGLPNDRFFAVRPEGSVSTLKIQRTERGDSAVYLCASSAQTGFWGTQYFGPGTRLLVL.

V usage is TRBV9 and J usage is TRBJ1-1, with a tentative D call TRBD1 (6 bases). Germline V gene data show CDR1 as SGDLS and CDR2 as YYNGEE. Trimming pared 3 bases from V and 0 bases from J, leaving 9 bases between. The CDR3 is 14 residues long. Written as DNA, the CDR3 is TGTGCCAGCAGCGACAGGGCTCTGAACACTGAAGCTTTCTTT. As protein: CASSDRALNTEAFF.

The V gene is TRBV6-5, the J gene TRBJ2-3, with 7 bases that match TRBD1. The CDR3 sequence is 15 residues long. Trimming at V came to 0 bases and at J to 5 bases, leaving 5 bases not matched to a gene. CDR1 and CDR2 (germline): MNHEY, SVGAGI. This CDR3 is CASSYSGQPGDTQYF. The DNA of the CDR3 is TGTGCCAGCAGTTACTCGGGACAGCCTGGAGATACGCAGTATTTT.

This chain joins TRBV5-1 and TRBJ2-1; no clear D gene. Germline V gives CDR1 SGHRS, CDR2 YFSETQ. V dropped 5 bases and J dropped 6 bases, with 21 bases sitting between them. The CDR3 is made up of 16 amino acids. The CDR3 nucleotides are TGCGCCAGCAGACCCCAAGCGCCTAGAGGCGGCAATGAGCAGTTCTTC. Protein: CASRPQAPRGGNEQFF.

This chain connects TRBV6-5 to TRBJ2-7, with D unresolved. Per germline, CDR1 MNHEY and CDR2 SVGAGI. V was cut by 0 bases and J by 5 bases, with 17 bases left in between. This CDR3 spans 16 amino acids. CDR3 sequence reads: CASSYSGSHYPHEQYF. The CDR3, as DNA: TGTGCCAGCAGTTACTCCGGGTCACACTACCCCCACGAGCAGTACTTC.